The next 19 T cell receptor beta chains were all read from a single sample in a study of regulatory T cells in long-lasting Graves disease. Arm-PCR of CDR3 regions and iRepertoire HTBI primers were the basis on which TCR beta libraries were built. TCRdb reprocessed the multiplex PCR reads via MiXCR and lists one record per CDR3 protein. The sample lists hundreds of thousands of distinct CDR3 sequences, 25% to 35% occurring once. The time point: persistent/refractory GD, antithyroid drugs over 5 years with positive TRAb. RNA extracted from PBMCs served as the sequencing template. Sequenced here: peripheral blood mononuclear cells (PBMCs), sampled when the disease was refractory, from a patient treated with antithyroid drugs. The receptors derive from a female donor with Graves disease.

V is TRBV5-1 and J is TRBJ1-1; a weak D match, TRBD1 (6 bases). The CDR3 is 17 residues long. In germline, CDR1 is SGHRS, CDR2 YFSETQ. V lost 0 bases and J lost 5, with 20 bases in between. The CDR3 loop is CASSLGTARPRRTEAFF. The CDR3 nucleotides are TGCGCCAGCAGCTTGGGGACAGCCCGCCCCCGGCGGACTGAAGCTTTCTTT. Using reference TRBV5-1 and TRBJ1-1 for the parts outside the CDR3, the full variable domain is KAGVTQTPRYLIKTRGQQVTLSCSPISGHRSVSWYQQTPGQGLQFLFEYFSETQRNKGNFPGRFSGRQFSNSRSEMNVSTLELGDSALYLCASSLGTARPRRTEAFFGQGTRLTVV.

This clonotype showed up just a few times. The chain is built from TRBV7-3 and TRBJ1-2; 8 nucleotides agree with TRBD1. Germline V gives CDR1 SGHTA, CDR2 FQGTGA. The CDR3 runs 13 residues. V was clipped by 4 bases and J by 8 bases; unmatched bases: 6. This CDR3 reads CASSSSTGDGYTF. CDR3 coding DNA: TGTGCCAGCAGCTCCTCGACAGGGGACGGCTACACCTTC.

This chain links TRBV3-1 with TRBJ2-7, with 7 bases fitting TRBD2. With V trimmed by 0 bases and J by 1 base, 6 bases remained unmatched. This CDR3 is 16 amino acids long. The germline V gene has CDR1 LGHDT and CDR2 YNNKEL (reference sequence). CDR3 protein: CASSQDRSGPSYEQYF. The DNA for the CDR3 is TGTGCCAGCAGCCAAGATCGTAGCGGGCCTTCCTACGAGCAGTACTTC.

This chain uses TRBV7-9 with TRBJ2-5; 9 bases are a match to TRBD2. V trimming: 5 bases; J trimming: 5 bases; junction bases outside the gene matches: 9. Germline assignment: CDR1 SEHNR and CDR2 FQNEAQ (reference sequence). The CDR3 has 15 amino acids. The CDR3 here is CASSPPGLAGETQYF. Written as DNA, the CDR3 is TGTGCCAGCAGCCCACCGGGGCTAGCGGGGGAGACCCAGTACTTC.

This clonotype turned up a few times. The CDR3 region has the DNA TGTGCCACCAGTGATGTCAAGGGCGCAGCGGGATCGGGAGAGACCCAGTACTTC. It is translated as CATSDVKGAAGSGETQYF. J is TRBJ2-5 and V is TRBV24-1; TRBD2 agrees at 7 bases. V lost 3 bases and J lost 4; bases outside the gene matches: 16. The CDR3 is 18 residues long. Germline assignment: CDR1 KGHDR and CDR2 SFDVKD.

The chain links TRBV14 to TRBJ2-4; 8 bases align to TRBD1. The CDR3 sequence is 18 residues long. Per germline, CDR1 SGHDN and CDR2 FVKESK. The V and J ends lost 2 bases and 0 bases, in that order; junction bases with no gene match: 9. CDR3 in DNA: TGTGCCAGCAGCCAATTTGGACAGGGCATAGTAGCCAAAAACATTCAGTACTTC. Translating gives CASSQFGQGIVAKNIQYF. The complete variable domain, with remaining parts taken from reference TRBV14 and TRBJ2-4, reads EAGVTQFPSHSVIEKGQTVTLRCDPISGHDNLYWYRRVMGKEIKFLLHFVKESKQDESGMPNNRFLAERTGGTYSTLKVQPAELEDSGVYFCASSQFGQGIVAKNIQYFGAGTRLSVL.

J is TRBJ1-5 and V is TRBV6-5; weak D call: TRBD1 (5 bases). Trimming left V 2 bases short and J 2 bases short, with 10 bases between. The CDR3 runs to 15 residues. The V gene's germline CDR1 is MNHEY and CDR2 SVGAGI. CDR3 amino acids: CASSYSREGNQPQHF. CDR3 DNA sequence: TGTGCCAGCAGTTACAGCAGGGAAGGCAATCAGCCCCAGCATTTT.

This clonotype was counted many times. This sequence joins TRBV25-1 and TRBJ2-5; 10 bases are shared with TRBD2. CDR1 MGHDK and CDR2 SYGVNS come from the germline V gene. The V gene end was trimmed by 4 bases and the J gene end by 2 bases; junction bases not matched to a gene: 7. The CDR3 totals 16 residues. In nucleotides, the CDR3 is TGTGCCAGCAGTGGGGCCGGGACTAGCGTTCAAGAGACCCAGTACTTC. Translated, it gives CASSGAGTSVQETQYF. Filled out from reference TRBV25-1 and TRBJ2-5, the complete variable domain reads EADIYQTPRYLVIGTGKKITLECSQTMGHDKMYWYQQDPGMELHLIHYSYGVNSTEKGDLSSESTVSRIRTEHFPLTLESARPSHTSQYLCASSGAGTSVQETQYFGPGTRLLVL.

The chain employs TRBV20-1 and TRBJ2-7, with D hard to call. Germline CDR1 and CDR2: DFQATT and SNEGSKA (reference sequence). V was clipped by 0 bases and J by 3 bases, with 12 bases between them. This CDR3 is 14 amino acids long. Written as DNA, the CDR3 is TGCAGTGCTAGAGATGACACACAAATCTACGAGCAGTACTTC. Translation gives CSARDDTQIYEQYF.

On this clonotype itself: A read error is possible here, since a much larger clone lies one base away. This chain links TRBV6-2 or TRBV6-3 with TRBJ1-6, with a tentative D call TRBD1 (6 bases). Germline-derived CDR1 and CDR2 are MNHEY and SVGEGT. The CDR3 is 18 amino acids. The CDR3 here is CAGSYSIISGHLNSPLHF. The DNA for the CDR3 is TGTGCCGGCAGTTACTCGATTATCTCGGGACACCTAAATTCACCCCTCCACTTT.

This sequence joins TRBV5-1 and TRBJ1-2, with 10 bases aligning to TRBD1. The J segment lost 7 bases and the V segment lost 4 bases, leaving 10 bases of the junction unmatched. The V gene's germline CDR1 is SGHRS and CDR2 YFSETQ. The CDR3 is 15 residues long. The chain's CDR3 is CASSPLDRGSTGYTF. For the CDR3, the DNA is TGCGCCAGCAGCCCTTTGGACAGGGGGAGTACTGGCTACACCTTC.

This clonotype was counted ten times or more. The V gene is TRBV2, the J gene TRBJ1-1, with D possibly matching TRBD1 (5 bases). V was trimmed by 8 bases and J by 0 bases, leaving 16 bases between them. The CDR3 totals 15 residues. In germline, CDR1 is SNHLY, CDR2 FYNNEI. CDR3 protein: CASFEGPGVNTEAFF. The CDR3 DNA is TGTGCCAGCTTCGAAGGTCCGGGGGTGAACACTGAAGCTTTCTTT.

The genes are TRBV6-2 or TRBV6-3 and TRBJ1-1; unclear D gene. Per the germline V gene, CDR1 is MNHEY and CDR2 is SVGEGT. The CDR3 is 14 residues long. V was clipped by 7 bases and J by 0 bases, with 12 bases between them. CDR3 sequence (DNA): TGTGCCAGCACCCCGCGGTCAGTGAACACTGAAGCTTTCTTT. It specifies CASTPRSVNTEAFF.

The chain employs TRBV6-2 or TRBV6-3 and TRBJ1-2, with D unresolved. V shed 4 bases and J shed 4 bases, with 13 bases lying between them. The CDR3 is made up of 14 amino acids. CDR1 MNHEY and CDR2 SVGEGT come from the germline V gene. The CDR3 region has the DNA TGTGCCAGCAGTTCCGACAACTTAAGCTATGGCTACACCTTC. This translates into CASSSDNLSYGYTF.

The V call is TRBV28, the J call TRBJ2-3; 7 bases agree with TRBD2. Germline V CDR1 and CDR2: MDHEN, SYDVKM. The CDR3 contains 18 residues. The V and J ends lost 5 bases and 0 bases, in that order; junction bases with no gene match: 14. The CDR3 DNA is TGTGCCAGCAGTCCCCGGGAGGAGGGTTGGCGGAGCACAGATACGCAGTATTTT. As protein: CASSPREEGWRSTDTQYF.

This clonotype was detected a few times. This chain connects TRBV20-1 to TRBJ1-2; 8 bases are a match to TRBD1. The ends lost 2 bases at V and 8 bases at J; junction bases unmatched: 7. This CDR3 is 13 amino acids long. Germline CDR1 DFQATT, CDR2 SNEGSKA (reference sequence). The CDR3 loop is CSARQDRVGGYTF. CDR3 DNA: TGCAGTGCTAGACAGGACAGGGTTGGGGGCTACACCTTC.

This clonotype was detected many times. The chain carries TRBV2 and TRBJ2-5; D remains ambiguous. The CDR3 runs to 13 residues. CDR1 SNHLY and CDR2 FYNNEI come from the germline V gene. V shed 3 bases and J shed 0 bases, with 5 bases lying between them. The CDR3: CASSDQYQETQYF. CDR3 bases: TGTGCCAGCAGTGACCAGTACCAAGAGACCCAGTACTTC.

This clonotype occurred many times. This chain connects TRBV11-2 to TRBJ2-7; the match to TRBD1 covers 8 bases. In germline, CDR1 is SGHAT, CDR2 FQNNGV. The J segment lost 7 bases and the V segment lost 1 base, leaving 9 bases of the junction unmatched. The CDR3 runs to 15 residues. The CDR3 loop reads CASSLAATGVGEQYF. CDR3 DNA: TGTGCCAGCAGCTTAGCGGCGACAGGGGTTGGGGAGCAGTACTTC.

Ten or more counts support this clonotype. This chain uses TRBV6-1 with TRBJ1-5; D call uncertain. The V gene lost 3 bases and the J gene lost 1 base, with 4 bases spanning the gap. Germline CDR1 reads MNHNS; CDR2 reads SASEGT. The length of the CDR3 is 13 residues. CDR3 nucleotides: TGTGCCAGCAGTGAGGTCAGCAATCAGCCCCAGCATTTT. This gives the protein CASSEVSNQPQHF.